These T cell receptor beta chains were read from a single sample in a study of blood T cell repertoires in COVID-19. Measured with immunoSEQ multiplex PCR; TCRdb has only the in-frame clones, and not every one. The sample holds 210,000 or so clones; approximately 87% are singletons and the top ten take 3.1%. Sample: PBMCs or T cells enriched from blood (not recorded which). These receptors were taken from a woman in her fifties or sixties in a cohort exposed to, infected with or recovered from COVID-19 (not recorded which). Each CDR3 is given with its conserved first and last residue. A D gene is named only where the DNA matches it firmly. Clone size is given for some rows only: seen once, a few or many times, or a class if the clone is expanded.

clone_size j_call d_call v_call cdr3_aa cdr3_nt
NA TRBJ1-6 NA TRBV7-8 CASSSDMNSPLHF TGTGCCAGCAGCTCGGACATGAATTCACCCCTCCACTTT
NA TRBJ2-2 NA TRBV28 CASSPLGTGAGELFF TGTGCCAGCAGTCCCCTTGGCACCGGGGCCGGGGAGCTGTTTTTT
NA TRBJ1-1 NA TRBV5-5 CASSNRPSSLHEAFF TGTGCCAGCAGTAACAGGCCATCATCCCTCCATGAAGCTTTCTTT
NA TRBJ2-5 NA TRBV19 CASSQIIAETQYF TGTGCCAGTAGTCAAATTATTGCGGAGACCCAGTACTTC
NA TRBJ1-1 NA TRBV6-5 CASSYSQGEASTEAFF TGTGCCAGCAGTTACTCCCAGGGTGAGGCGAGTACTGAAGCTTTCTTT
NA TRBJ1-5 TRBD1 TRBV5-5 CASSQYQGAGNQPQHF TGTGCCAGCAGCCAATACCAGGGGGCTGGAAATCAGCCCCAGCATTTT
NA TRBJ1-1 NA TRBV7-2 CASSLQGGDTEAFF TGTGCCAGCAGCTTACAGGGAGGTGACACTGAAGCTTTCTTT
NA TRBJ2-1 NA TRBV7-2 CASSLVAWLSSYNEQFF TGTGCCAGCAGCTTAGTAGCTTGGTTGAGCTCCTACAATGAGCAGTTCTTC
NA TRBJ2-7 TRBD1 TRBV6-2/TRBV6-3 CASSYPDRGYSYEQYF TGTGCCAGCAGTTACCCCGACAGGGGATACTCCTACGAGCAGTACTTC
once TRBJ2-7 TRBD2 TRBV28 CASSSPPGGPSYEQYF TGTGCCAGCAGTTCCCCCCCGGGGGGGCCCTCCTACGAGCAGTACTTC
NA TRBJ2-1 TRBD2 TRBV7-2 CASSPSRGGYEQFF TGTGCCAGCAGTCCCTCCCGGGGGGGCTATGAGCAGTTCTTC
NA TRBJ2-3 TRBD2 TRBV18 CASSGGGPTDTQYF TGTGCCAGCTCAGGCGGGGGGCCCACAGATACGCAGTATTTT
NA TRBJ1-4 NA TRBV5-5 CASSLDGLNEKLFF TGTGCCAGCAGCTTGGACGGACTAAATGAAAAACTGTTTTTT
NA TRBJ1-5 NA TRBV6-2/TRBV6-3 CASSQQAYNQPQHF TGTGCCAGCAGCCAACAGGCTTACAATCAGCCCCAGCATTTT
NA TRBJ2-3 NA TRBV5-1 CASSLRSRGGDTDTQYF TGCGCCAGCAGCTTGAGGTCGAGGGGGGGAGACACAGATACGCAGTATTTT
NA TRBJ1-4 NA TRBV5-1 CASSLAASANLNEKLFF TGCGCCAGCAGCTTGGCCGCGTCCGCTAACCTGAATGAAAAACTGTTTTTT
NA TRBJ1-5 TRBD1 TRBV19 CASSKTGTGYLSHQPQHF TGTGCCAGTAGTAAAACCGGGACAGGGTATCTATCGCATCAGCCCCAGCATTTT
NA TRBJ2-3 NA TRBV6-2/TRBV6-3 CASSWAVNTQYF TGTGCCAGCAGCTGGGCTGTAAATACGCAGTATTTT
NA TRBJ2-7 NA TRBV7-3 CASSTLRQAQTYEQYF TGTGCCAGCAGCACCTTGCGACAGGCCCAAACCTACGAGCAGTACTTC
NA TRBJ1-2 TRBD1 TRBV28 CASGSLQGVGYTF TGTGCCAGCGGATCACTACAGGGGGTCGGCTACACCTTC
NA TRBJ2-2 NA TRBV12-3/TRBV12-4 CASSETGELFF TGTGCCAGCAGCGAGACCGGGGAGCTGTTTTTT
NA TRBJ2-7 TRBD1 TRBV7-9 CASSWAGQGDYEQYF TGTGCCAGCAGCTGGGCGGGACAGGGGGACTACGAGCAGTACTTC
NA TRBJ1-2 TRBD1 TRBV2 CASREIDRELTYGYTF TGTGCCAGCAGGGAGATAGACAGGGAATTAACCTATGGCTACACCTTC
NA TRBJ1-5 TRBD1 TRBV7-3 CASTQLGGQESQPQHF TGTGCCAGCACCCAACTCGGAGGACAGGAGAGTCAGCCCCAGCATTTT
NA TRBJ2-5 NA TRBV27 CASSPRRGLETQYF TGTGCCAGCAGTCCCCGTAGGGGGTTAGAGACCCAGTACTTC
NA TRBJ1-1 NA TRBV11-2 CASSLGQGMNTEAFF TGTGCCAGCAGCTTGGGCCAGGGGATGAACACTGAAGCTTTCTTT
NA TRBJ1-2 NA TRBV7-2 CASSRSGQGSYGYTF TGTGCCAGCAGCCGCTCGGGACAAGGGAGCTATGGCTACACCTTC
NA TRBJ1-1 NA TRBV24-1 CATSDLGVPNTEAFF TGTGCCACCAGTGATCTGGGAGTCCCGAACACTGAAGCTTTCTTT
NA TRBJ1-2 NA TRBV5-1 CASSLNHEADGYTF TGCGCCAGCAGCTTGAATCATGAGGCTGATGGCTACACCTTC
once TRBJ2-2 TRBD2 TRBV6-6 CASRLAGGDTGELFF TGTGCCAGCAGGCTAGCGGGGGGTGACACCGGGGAGCTGTTTTTT
few TRBJ2-2 NA TRBV11-3 CASSLGGGTRNTGELFF TGTGCCAGCAGCTTAGGAGGGGGTACCCGGAACACCGGGGAGCTGTTTTTT
NA TRBJ1-1 NA TRBV9 CASSRAGLENTEAFF TGTGCCAGCAGCCGCGCGGGACTAGAGAACACTGAAGCTTTCTTT
NA TRBJ2-1 NA TRBV6-5 CASSYLGLGGNNEQFF TGTGCCAGCAGTTACCTTGGGCTAGGGGGTAACAATGAGCAGTTCTTC
NA TRBJ2-1 TRBD1 TRBV5-6 CASSLNRQGEFF TGTGCCAGCAGCTTAAACCGACAGGGGGAGTTCTTC
once TRBJ1-2 TRBD1 TRBV4-3 CASSQDRVRGVSYGYTF TGCGCCAGCAGCCAAGATCGGGTCAGGGGGGTCAGCTATGGCTACACCTTC
NA TRBJ2-3 NA TRBV12-3/TRBV12-4 CASSSRGTDTQYF TGTGCCAGCAGCTCGCGAGGTACAGATACGCAGTATTTT
NA TRBJ1-2 TRBD1 TRBV30 CAWSVQGGGYTF TGTGCCTGGAGTGTACAGGGGGGTGGCTACACCTTC
NA TRBJ2-5 NA TRBV11-1 CASSSPGRVEETQYF TGTGCCAGCAGCTCCCCCGGCAGGGTGGAAGAGACCCAGTACTTC
NA TRBJ2-5 TRBD2 TRBV7-2 CASSLAVERGGETQYF TGTGCCAGCAGCTTAGCTGTCGAGCGGGGGGGGGAGACCCAGTACTTC
once TRBJ2-1 TRBD2 TRBV29-1 CSVSSRGGRDEQFF TGCAGCGTTTCTAGCCGGGGGGGTCGCGATGAGCAGTTCTTC
NA TRBJ2-3 NA TRBV5-4 CASSLDLFTDTQYF TGTGCCAGCAGCTTAGACTTGTTCACAGATACGCAGTATTTT
NA TRBJ1-5 NA TRBV2 CASSEEGNQPQHF TGTGCCAGCAGTGAGGAGGGGAATCAGCCCCAGCATTTT
NA TRBJ2-6 NA TRBV19 CATHSGANVLTF TGTGCCACCCACTCTGGGGCCAACGTCCTGACTTTC
NA TRBJ1-1 NA TRBV10-1 CASSELQGGEAFF TGCGCCAGCAGTGAGTTGCAGGGCGGAGAAGCTTTCTTT
few TRBJ1-2 NA TRBV11-2 CASSQGRGYTF TGTGCCAGCAGCCAGGGGCGAGGCTACACCTTC
NA TRBJ1-6 NA TRBV2 CASSLRVGNSPLHF TGTGCCAGCAGCCTCAGGGTGGGCAATTCACCCCTCCACTTT
NA TRBJ1-2 TRBD1 TRBV7-9 CASSFGQGDGYTF TGTGCCAGCAGCTTCGGACAGGGGGATGGCTACACCTTC